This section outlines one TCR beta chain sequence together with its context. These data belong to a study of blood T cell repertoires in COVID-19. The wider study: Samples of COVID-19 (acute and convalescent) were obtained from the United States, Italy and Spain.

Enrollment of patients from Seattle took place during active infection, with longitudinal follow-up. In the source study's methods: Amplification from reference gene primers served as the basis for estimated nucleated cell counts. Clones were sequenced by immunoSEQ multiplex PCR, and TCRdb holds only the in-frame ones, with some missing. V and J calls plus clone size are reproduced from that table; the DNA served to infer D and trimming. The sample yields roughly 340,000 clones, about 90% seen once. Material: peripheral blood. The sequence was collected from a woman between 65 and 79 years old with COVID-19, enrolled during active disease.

The CDR3 region is CASSQEVIGQGVTEAFF. CDR3 nucleotide sequence: TGCGCCAGCAGCCAAGAAGTTATTGGACAGGGGGTGACTGAAGCTTTCTTT. The rearrangement joins TRBV4-1 to TRBJ1-1; 10 positions agree with TRBD1. Germline V lookup: CDR1 MGHRA, CDR2 YSYEKL. The V and J ends lost 0 bases and 5 bases, in that order; junction bases with no gene match: 9. CDR3 length equals 17 residues.